These 23 T cell receptor beta chains share one sample of origin, sequenced in a study of shared clonotypes between healthy human individuals. TCRdb keeps only in-frame clones here, not all; method: immunoSEQ multiplex PCR. This sample carries roughly 660,000 clones, about 90% of them seen once, and the ten largest clones take 34%. Sequenced material: memory CD8+ T cells from PBMCs. Subset: CD45RO+ cells pooled with CCR7-negative TemRA cells. The receptors stem from a man aged 18 to 29 in good health. Some clones in this sample may be carry-over from other donors' samples.

The V and J genes are TRBV25-1 and TRBJ2-5; D not resolved. This CDR3 is 17 amino acids long. V gave up 4 bases and J gave up 3 bases, with 21 bases separating them. Looked up from germline, CDR1 is MGHDK and CDR2 is SYGVNS. The DNA for the CDR3 is TGTGCCAGCAGTGGTCGACCCCCTAGGTCCATCAAAGAGACCCAGTACTTC. Its translation is CASSGRPPRSIKETQYF.

V usage is TRBV14 and J usage is TRBJ2-1; 9 bases align to TRBD2. After removal of 7 bases from V and 2 bases from J, the junction contained 6 bases not matched to a gene. The CDR3 loop spans 15 amino acids. The germline V gene has CDR1 SGHDN and CDR2 FVKESK. CDR3 nucleotide sequence: TGTGCCAGCATTGAGCGGGAGGAAACCTACAATGAGCAGTTCTTC. Protein product: CASIEREETYNEQFF.

In regard to this clone: The same CDR3 arises from other DNA sequences in this sample as well. The V and J genes are TRBV28 and TRBJ1-5, with D hard to call. CDR1 and CDR2 (germline): MDHEN, SYDVKM. V lost 5 bases, J lost 7 bases, and 12 bases lay in between. The CDR3 consists of 13 residues. CDR3 amino acids: CASSLGGFQPQHF. The DNA of the CDR3 is TGTGCCAGCAGTCTAGGAGGGTTCCAGCCCCAGCATTTT.

The V and J genes are TRBV28 and TRBJ2-3; weak D call: TRBD1 (6 bases). This CDR3 comprises 15 residues. V was trimmed by 4 bases and J by 6 bases, leaving 17 bases between them. CDR1 is MDHEN and CDR2 is SYDVKM in the germline V gene. CDR3 loop: CASSSPRGIRDTQYF. CDR3 nucleotide sequence: TGTGCCAGCAGTTCCCCTAGGGGGATTCGGGATACGCAGTATTTT.

This clone was counted a few times. This chain joins TRBV7-9 and TRBJ2-7; 7 bases fit TRBD1. The CDR3 is 14 residues long. CDR1 is SEHNR, CDR2 FQNEAQ, per germline (reference sequence). V trimming: 5 bases; J trimming: 0 bases; junction bases outside the gene matches: 4. The CDR3 bases are TGTGCCAGCAGCCCTCGGGACAGCTCCTACGAGCAGTACTTC. Translation gives CASSPRDSSYEQYF.

The chain employs TRBV7-9 and TRBJ1-3; D is uncertain. Trimming shortened V by 5 bases and J by 0 bases, and 17 bases separated the two germline ends. The CDR3 runs 17 residues. Germline V gives CDR1 SEHNR, CDR2 FQNEAQ (reference sequence). This CDR3 reads CASSKVPRINSGNTIYF. The CDR3 region has the DNA TGTGCCAGCAGCAAGGTCCCCCGAATAAACTCTGGAAACACCATATATTTT. Full variable domain (rest looked up from reference TRBV7-9 and TRBJ1-3): DTGVSQNPRHKITKRGQNVTFRCDPISEHNRLYWYRQTLGQGPEFLTYFQNEAQLEKSRLLSDRFSAERPKGSFSTLEIQRTEQGDSAMYLCASSKVPRINSGNTIYFGEGSWLTVV.

This chain uses TRBV2 with TRBJ1-3, with a possible D match to TRBD1 (6 bases). Germline assignment: CDR1 SNHLY and CDR2 FYNNEI. V was cut by 6 bases and J by 6 bases, with 21 bases left in between. There are 16 residues in the CDR3. CDR3 coding DNA: TGTGCCAGCAGAGCCGACGGTGAGGGGGTCGAAAACACCATATATTTT. Its translation is CASRADGEGVENTIYF.

The rearrangement joins TRBV5-1 to TRBJ2-7; 13 bases align to TRBD2. Trimming cost V 4 bases and J 5 bases; bases outside gene matches: 6. Per germline, CDR1 SGHRS and CDR2 YFSETQ. The CDR3 sequence is 15 residues long. Here the CDR3 DNA reads TGCGCCAGCAGCCTAGGACTAGCGGGAGTTGACGAGCAGTACTTC. Residues: CASSLGLAGVDEQYF.

V is TRBV6-1 and J is TRBJ1-2, with D maybe TRBD1 (6 bases). Trimming shortened V by 2 bases and J by 4 bases, and 17 bases separated the two germline ends. This CDR3 has 16 residues. The germline gives CDR1 MNHNS, CDR2 SASEGT. As DNA, the CDR3 is TGTGCCAGCAGTGAAAGCACAACAGGGTGGGGCTATGGCTACACCTTC. Amino acid sequence: CASSESTTGWGYGYTF.

A remark on this clone: In the same sample, other DNA sequences code for this CDR3. The chain employs TRBV27 and TRBJ2-1; D possibly corresponds to TRBD1 (6 bases). Germline-derived CDR1 and CDR2 are MNHEY and SMNVEV (reference sequence). Trimming took 6 bases from V and 3 from J, leaving 9 bases between them. The CDR3 runs 13 residues. The CDR3 region has the DNA TGTGCCAGCAGACTGGACAGCTACAATGAGCAGTTCTTC. Translation: CASRLDSYNEQFF.

V gene TRBV6-6 combines with J gene TRBJ1-5; D is possibly TRBD1 (5 bases). Trimming pared 2 bases from V and 2 bases from J, leaving 10 bases between. In germline, CDR1 is MNHNY, CDR2 SVGAGI (reference sequence). This CDR3 region has 15 residues. CDR3 coding DNA: TGTGCCAGCAGTTACGTAACGGGACGCAATCAGCCCCAGCATTTT. Protein product: CASSYVTGRNQPQHF.

V usage is TRBV15 and J usage is TRBJ2-1, with D possibly TRBD2 on 6 matching bases. Trimming left V 1 base short and J 7 bases short, with 11 bases between. This CDR3 contains 14 residues. Germline CDR1 and CDR2: LNHNV and YYDKDF (reference sequence). Written as DNA, the CDR3 is TGTGCCACCAGCAGAGCGCGGGGCAGTAATGAGCAGTTCTTC. Translating gives CATSRARGSNEQFF.

The table lists this clone with a count of one. The J gene is TRBJ1-3, the V gene TRBV4-3; TRBD1 aligns across 9 bases. Germline CDR1 and CDR2: LGHNA and YSLEER. This CDR3 is 16 amino acids long. With V trimmed by 4 bases and J by 2 bases, 6 bases remained unmatched. CDR3 residues: CASSRIGQGPGNTIYF. The CDR3 DNA reads as TGCGCCAGCAGCCGGATAGGACAGGGGCCTGGAAACACCATATATTTT.

The chain carries TRBV11-3 and TRBJ2-1; D may correspond to TRBD1 or TRBD2 (5 bases each). V was pared by 5 bases and J by 7 bases, with 18 bases between. The CDR3 consists of 15 residues. The V gene's germline CDR1 is SGHNT and CDR2 YENEEA. Written as DNA, the CDR3 is TGTGCCAGCAGCACCCGGGACCCTATGCCGAATGAGCAGTTCTTC. Translation: CASSTRDPMPNEQFF.

The chain has TRBV7-2 and TRBJ2-7; a possible D gene is TRBD1 (6 bases). The CDR3 sequence is 14 residues long. Trimming pared 6 bases from V and 3 bases from J, leaving 15 bases between. Germline V gene sequence: CDR1 SGHTA, CDR2 FQGNSA. The CDR3 bases are TGTGCCAGCAGATACCATGGGGGCCTCTACGAGCAGTACTTC. It encodes CASRYHGGLYEQYF.

The chain has TRBV28 and TRBJ1-1; D not certain. Germline lookup yields CDR1 MDHEN and CDR2 SYDVKM. CDR3 length: 13 residues. The V and J ends lost 6 bases and 8 bases respectively, with 16 bases between them. CDR3 nucleotide sequence: TGTGCCAGCAGACTAACGGACGGTCTCGAAGCTTTCTTT. This codes for CASRLTDGLEAFF.

The chain has TRBV5-4 and TRBJ1-1; D is perhaps TRBD1 (5 bases). Trimming pared 7 bases from V and 2 bases from J, leaving 15 bases between. The CDR3 runs to 14 residues. CDR1 is SGHNT and CDR2 is YYREEE in the germline V gene (reference sequence). Here the CDR3 reads CASRITGENTEAFF. As DNA, the CDR3 is TGTGCCAGCCGCATTACGGGGGAAAACACTGAAGCTTTCTTT.

V gene TRBV19 combines with J gene TRBJ2-7, with D tentatively TRBD2 (7 bases). The CDR3 loop spans 17 amino acids. Germline V gene lookup returns CDR1 LNHDA and CDR2 SQIVND (reference sequence). V lost 3 bases to trimming and J lost 2 bases, with 20 bases between them. The CDR3 bases are TGTGCCAGTAGTATCGCCGGGGGGCCCTCCCGGACCTACGAGCAGTACTTC. This codes for CASSIAGGPSRTYEQYF. The complete variable domain, with remaining parts taken from reference TRBV19 and TRBJ2-7, reads DGGITQSPKYLFRKEGQNVTLSCEQNLNHDAMYWYRQDPGQGLRLIYYSQIVNDFQKGDIAEGYSVSREKKESFPLTVTSAQKNPTAFYLCASSIAGGPSRTYEQYFGPGTRLTVT.

The chain joins TRBV19 to TRBJ2-5; TRBD2 might be the D (7 bases). The closer fit of TRBJ2-7 to the DNA end suggests the J call may be wrong. The V gene's germline CDR1 is LNHDA and CDR2 SQIVND (reference sequence). There are 13 residues in the CDR3. The CDR3 DNA is TGTGCCAGTAAGGGGGGGGATCAAGGCGAGCAGTACTTC. It codes for CASKGGDQGEQYF.

This chain uses TRBV27 with TRBJ2-3; 15 nucleotides align to TRBD2. J lost 6 bases, V lost 4 bases, and 2 bases had no gene match. Germline V CDR1 and CDR2: MNHEY, SMNVEV (reference sequence). This CDR3 region has 15 residues. DNA for the CDR3: TGTGCCAGCAGTTCGGGGACTAGCGGGAGGGATACGCAGTATTTT. It is translated as CASSSGTSGRDTQYF.

The chain links TRBV28 to TRBJ2-7; D call uncertain. CDR3 size: 15 residues. Germline V gives CDR1 MDHEN, CDR2 SYDVKM. V shed 2 bases and J shed 6 bases, with 17 bases lying between them. CDR3 DNA sequence: TGTGCCAGCAGTTTACTGCCCAATGGAGACCCCGAGCAGTACTTC. This gives the protein CASSLLPNGDPEQYF.

This clone appeared once. The DNA of the CDR3 is TGTGCCAGCAGCCCGGGGGAGAACAACTATGGCTACACCTTC. Translated: CASSPGENNYGYTF. The chain employs TRBV4-2 and TRBJ1-2, with D perhaps matching TRBD1 (5 bases). V shed 4 bases and J shed 2 bases, with 11 bases lying between them. This CDR3 region has 14 residues. Germline lookup yields CDR1 LGHNA and CDR2 YNFKEQ.

V and J are TRBV7-6 and TRBJ1-1, with D possibly TRBD1 on 6 matching bases. Between the trimmed V and J ends, which lost 6 bases and 0 bases, there was a span of 11 bases. CDR1 SGHVS and CDR2 FNYEAQ come from the germline V gene. This CDR3 spans 14 amino acids. This CDR3 reads CASSGGHLNTEAFF. The CDR3 coding sequence is TGTGCCAGCAGTGGGGGACACCTGAACACTGAAGCTTTCTTT.